This TCR beta chain was captured in a study of beta chain features in type 1 diabetes. Findings and caveats of the study: Shorter TCRB CDR3s, moderately but significantly so, marked every one of the four CD4+ subsets in Type 1 diabetes patients. Shorter templates may be favored by PCR, equally so in patients and controls. More deletions and fewer insertions at VDJ junctions were seen in type 1 diabetes patients.

Reverse transcribing all isolated RNA meant expressed TCRB transcripts were sequenced. TCRdb's table, derived via immunoSEQ multiplex PCR, lists solely in-frame clones and lacks some. The sample has approximately 400,000 clones, around 15% seen once. This clone has a handful of counts. Its antigen remains unknown. This TCR was recovered from a woman younger than 30 in good health. The source material was naive CD4+ T cells from blood.

CDR3 in amino acids: CASRGGTTYEQYF. CDR3 nucleotides: TGTGCCAGCAGGGGGGGGACTACCTACGAGCAGTACTTC. This chain connects TRBV28 to TRBJ2-7; 7 bases fit TRBD2. Germline loops: CDR1 MDHEN, CDR2 SYDVKM. The CDR3 extends over 13 amino acids. The trim removed 6 bases at V and 2 bases at J, leaving 4 bases unmatched. Using reference TRBV28 and TRBJ2-7 for the parts outside the CDR3, the full variable domain is DVKVTQSSRYLVKRTGEKVFLECVQDMDHENMFWYRQDPGLGLRLIYFSYDVKMKEKGDIPEGYSVSREKKERFSLILESASTNQTSMYLCASRGGTTYEQYFGPGTRLTVT.